One sample yielded the 8 T cell receptor beta chains listed below, sequenced in a study of blood T cell repertoires in COVID-19. Sequencing used immunoSEQ multiplex PCR; TCRdb keeps in-frame clones, though not all of them. The sample yields more than 15,000 clones, roughly 86% seen once. Sequencing was done on a sample of peripheral blood. The receptors originated from a human donor in a cohort sampled during active COVID-19.

In DNA, the CDR3 is TGTGCCAGCATAACAGGGGGTTGGACTGAAGCTTTCTTT. Protein product: CASITGGWTEAFF. The chain combines TRBV28 with TRBJ1-1; 8 positions agree with TRBD1. Trimming removed 7 bases from V and 5 bases from J; junction bases left unmatched: 6. Germline-derived CDR1 and CDR2 are MDHEN and SYDVKM. CDR3 length: 13 residues.

The chain uses TRBV9 and TRBJ2-1; 9 bases line up with TRBD2. This CDR3 comprises 15 residues. The V and J ends lost 3 bases and 8 bases, in that order; junction bases with no gene match: 9. Germline-derived CDR1 and CDR2 are SGDLS and YYNGEE. The CDR3 here is CASSARASGIDEQFF. As DNA, the CDR3 is TGTGCCAGCAGCGCTCGGGCTAGCGGGATCGATGAGCAGTTCTTC.

The genes are TRBV27 and TRBJ1-2; perhaps TRBD1 as D (5 bases). The ends were cut back, 6 bases at V and 8 bases at J, with 16 bases in the middle. In germline, CDR1 is MNHEY, CDR2 SMNVEV (reference sequence). This CDR3 is built from 13 residues. Here the CDR3 DNA reads TGTGCCAGCAGCCTAAGGGGTCCGAAGGGCTACACCTTC. Residues: CASSLRGPKGYTF.

V usage is TRBV30 and J usage is TRBJ2-3, with 7 bases fitting TRBD1. V shed 5 bases, J shed 4 bases, and the junction held 9 bases outside the gene matches. CDR1 is GTSNPN, CDR2 SVGIG, per germline (reference sequence). CDR3 length: 14 amino acids. CDR3 nucleotides: TGTGCCTGGGCTTTTGGGACAGAGGCAGATACGCAGTATTTT. It yields the protein CAWAFGTEADTQYF. Variable domain in full (rest from reference TRBV30 and TRBJ2-3): SQTIHQWPATLVQPVGSPLSLECTVEGTSNPNLYWYRQAAGRGLQLLFYSVGIGQISSEVPQNLSASRPQDRQFILSSKKLLLSDSGFYLCAWAFGTEADTQYFGPGTRLTVL.

The chain couples TRBV6-1 to TRBJ1-2; no clear D. With 1 base removed from V and 6 bases from J, the gap between germline ends came to 12 bases. CDR3 size: 14 residues. Germline V gene sequence: CDR1 MNHNS, CDR2 SASEGT. The CDR3 sequence: CASSEVAGANGYTF. The DNA for the CDR3 is TGTGCCAGCAGTGAAGTGGCAGGCGCTAATGGCTACACCTTC.

The genes are TRBV18 and TRBJ1-3; tentatively, D is TRBD1 (5 bases). The CDR3 totals 15 residues. CDR1 is KGHSH, CDR2 LQKENI, per germline. Trimming shortened V by 6 bases and J by 3 bases, and 15 bases separated the two germline ends. CDR3 protein: CASSAGGLVGNTIYF. The CDR3 region has the DNA TGTGCCAGCTCCGCGGGGGGACTCGTTGGAAACACCATATATTTT.

V usage is TRBV9 and J usage is TRBJ1-4; D is perhaps TRBD1 (5 bases). Germline V gives CDR1 SGDLS, CDR2 YYNGEE. The CDR3 loop spans 15 amino acids. V dropped 0 bases and J dropped 7 bases, with 13 bases sitting between them. The CDR3 is CASSVGGGLGEKLFF. The DNA of the CDR3 is TGTGCCAGCAGCGTAGGCGGGGGACTGGGTGAAAAACTGTTTTTT. The full variable domain, rest sourced from reference TRBV9 and TRBJ1-4, is DSGVTQTPKHLITATGQRVTLRCSPRSGDLSVYWYQQSLDQGLQFLIQYYNGEERAKGNILERFSAQQFPDLHSELNLSSLELGDSALYFCASSVGGGLGEKLFFGSGTQLSVL.

The chain has TRBV19 and TRBJ1-1; D remains unclear. The germline V gene has CDR1 LNHDA and CDR2 SQIVND (reference sequence). CDR3 length equals 13 residues. V was shortened by 10 bases and J by 1 base, with 13 bases between the two germline ends. CDR3 sequence reads: CATQRQANTEAFF. The CDR3 coding sequence is TGTGCCACTCAGCGTCAAGCGAACACTGAAGCTTTCTTT.